The 18 T cell receptor beta chains presented below share a single source sample, sequenced in a study of OX40 agonist ivuxolimab in advanced cancers. Only in-frame clones appear in the TCRdb table, and some are missing; sequencing was by immunoSEQ multiplex PCR. The sample gives over 65,000 clones, 65% to 90% of which show up once; roughly 2% is in the top ten. The source material was CD4+ or CD8+ T cells sorted from blood, sampled in a trial of the OX40 agonist ivuxolimab. The receptors come from an adult with an advanced solid tumor such as melanoma, head and neck, liver or kidney cancer.

The chain couples TRBV29-1 to TRBJ2-2; 8 nucleotides match TRBD1. This CDR3 has 14 residues. CDR1 is SQVTM, CDR2 ANQGSEA, per germline. V shed 6 bases and J 4 bases; nucleotides not matched to a gene: 7. The CDR3 region is CSVETGVRTGELFF. For the CDR3, the DNA is TGCAGCGTGGAGACAGGGGTACGCACCGGGGAGCTGTTTTTT.

The genes are TRBV28 and TRBJ2-3; D gene unclear. The CDR3 loop spans 13 amino acids. In germline, CDR1 is MDHEN, CDR2 SYDVKM. Trimming cost V 3 bases and J 4 bases, with 8 bases left between them. This CDR3 reads CASSLSHPDTQYF. DNA of the CDR3: TGTGCCAGCAGTTTGAGTCATCCAGATACGCAGTATTTT. The complete variable domain, with remaining parts taken from reference TRBV28 and TRBJ2-3, reads DVKVTQSSRYLVKRTGEKVFLECVQDMDHENMFWYRQDPGLGLRLIYFSYDVKMKEKGDIPEGYSVSREKKERFSLILESASTNQTSMYLCASSLSHPDTQYFGPGTRLTVL.

The CDR3 region is CAWSVLGGRASSGANVLTF. The CDR3 nucleotides are TGTGCCTGGAGTGTACTCGGCGGGAGGGCTTCGTCTGGGGCCAACGTCCTGACTTTC. V is TRBV30 and J is TRBJ2-6, with 9 bases that match TRBD2. V gave up 0 bases and J gave up 1 base; unmatched junction bases: 10. The CDR3 is 19 residues long. Germline assignment: CDR1 GTSNPN and CDR2 SVGIG (reference sequence).

This chain connects TRBV9 to TRBJ1-3; D may be TRBD1 (5 bases). V was clipped by 3 bases and J by 0 bases, with 10 bases between them. Germline V gene lookup returns CDR1 SGDLS and CDR2 YYNGEE. This CDR3 has 15 residues. CDR3 residues: CASSDDSRSGNTIYF. The DNA for the CDR3 is TGTGCCAGCAGCGACGACAGCCGCTCTGGAAACACCATATATTTT.

The chain employs TRBV18 and TRBJ1-5; 7 bases align to TRBD1. The CDR3 totals 15 residues. J gave up 3 bases and V 3 bases, and 5 bases lay outside the gene matches. CDR1 and CDR2 (germline): KGHSH, LQKENI. Written as DNA, the CDR3 is TGTGCCAGCTCACCCGGGACAGATTCCAATCAGCCCCAGCATTTT. Translating it yields CASSPGTDSNQPQHF. Combining the CDR3 with reference TRBV18 and TRBJ1-5 gives the whole variable domain NAGVMQNPRHLVRRRGQEARLRCSPMKGHSHVYWYRQLPEEGLKFMVYLQKENIIDESGMPKERFSAEFPKEGPSILRIQQVVRGDSAAYFCASSPGTDSNQPQHFGDGTRLSIL.

The chain carries TRBV15 and TRBJ1-1; D is possibly TRBD1 (6 bases). V lost 8 bases, J lost 1 base, and 8 bases lay in between. Germline CDR1 is LNHNV and CDR2 is YYDKDF (reference sequence). CDR3 length: 12 amino acids. The CDR3 nucleotides read TGTGCCACCCAGGGGCCGAACACTGAAGCTTTCTTT. Its protein is CATQGPNTEAFF.

This clone was seen just once. The chain combines TRBV28 with TRBJ2-7; 10 nucleotides line up with TRBD2. J was trimmed by 7 bases and V by 5 bases; bases with no gene match: 17. In germline, CDR1 is MDHEN, CDR2 SYDVKM. CDR3 size: 17 residues. CDR3: CASSPGVAGGRRLEQYF. CDR3 sequence (DNA): TGTGCCAGCAGTCCCGGGGTAGCGGGGGGAAGGCGTCTAGAGCAGTACTTC. The full variable domain, in which reference TRBV28 and TRBJ2-7 provide the parts outside the CDR3, is DVKVTQSSRYLVKRTGEKVFLECVQDMDHENMFWYRQDPGLGLRLIYFSYDVKMKEKGDIPEGYSVSREKKERFSLILESASTNQTSMYLCASSPGVAGGRRLEQYFGPGTRLTVT.

J is TRBJ1-1 and V is TRBV28, with TRBD1 as a possible D gene (5 bases). V was cut by 7 bases and J by 11 bases, with 14 bases left in between. Germline V lookup: CDR1 MDHEN, CDR2 SYDVKM. This CDR3 is built from 11 residues. CDR3 sequence: CASIGGVDAFF. As DNA, the CDR3 is TGTGCCAGCATCGGAGGGGTCGATGCTTTCTTT.

The chain has TRBV5-4 and TRBJ1-2; 7 bases line up with TRBD1. The ends lost 4 bases at V and 10 bases at J; junction bases unmatched: 13. Germline values: CDR1 SGHNT, CDR2 YYREEE (reference sequence). This CDR3 is 14 amino acids long. CDR3 region: CASSVGGADRAYTF. The DNA for the CDR3 is TGTGCCAGCAGCGTAGGGGGGGCCGACAGGGCCTACACCTTC.

This chain uses TRBV5-5 with TRBJ1-1, with D possibly TRBD1 on 5 matching bases. The CDR3 runs to 15 residues. V was shortened by 0 bases and J by 4 bases, with 13 bases between the two germline ends. Germline V gives CDR1 SGHKS, CDR2 YYEKEE (reference sequence). The CDR3 DNA reads TGTGCCAGCAGCTTGGGTCCCGGGGGAAGCACTGAAGCTTTCTTT. Encoded protein: CASSLGPGGSTEAFF.

The rearrangement uses TRBV12-5 and TRBJ1-6, with D possibly being TRBD1 (5 bases). Germline assignment: CDR1 LGHNT and CDR2 FRNRAP. This CDR3 comprises 14 residues. V was pared by 5 bases and J by 1 base, with 6 bases between. In nucleotides, the CDR3 is TGTGCTAGTGGTACAGGTTCCTATAATTCACCCCTCCACTTT. Encoded protein: CASGTGSYNSPLHF.

This clone has only a few counts. The V call is TRBV19, the J call TRBJ1-3; D gene unclear. The V gene's germline CDR1 is LNHDA and CDR2 SQIVND (reference sequence). The CDR3 consists of 14 residues. V shed 6 bases and J shed 2 bases, with 11 bases lying between them. In DNA, the CDR3 is TGTGCCAGTAGACGGGCCGCTGCTGGAAACACCATATATTTT. It encodes CASRRAAAGNTIYF.

The J gene is TRBJ2-1, the V gene TRBV5-6; D not resolved. V was shortened by 0 bases and J by 7 bases, with 11 bases between the two germline ends. CDR1 SGHDT and CDR2 YYEEEE come from the germline V gene. The CDR3 runs 14 residues. CDR3 region: CASSLAPRVNEQFF. The CDR3 region has the DNA TGTGCCAGCAGCTTGGCGCCTAGGGTTAATGAGCAGTTCTTC.

The chain has TRBV6-5 and TRBJ1-1, with TRBD1 matching 12 bases. Unmatched junction bases numbered 7, after V lost 4 bases and J lost 7 bases. Per the germline V gene, CDR1 is MNHEY and CDR2 is SVGAGI. The CDR3 is made up of 15 amino acids. The CDR3 here is CASSLGQGAPVEAFF. The CDR3, as DNA: TGTGCCAGCAGTTTGGGACAGGGGGCTCCTGTTGAAGCTTTCTTT.

This rearrangement joins TRBV7-6 to TRBJ2-3; 12 nucleotides match TRBD2. CDR3 size: 14 residues. V trimming: 5 bases; J trimming: 6 bases; junction bases outside the gene matches: 3. Looked up from germline, CDR1 is SGHVS and CDR2 is FNYEAQ. In DNA, the CDR3 is TGTGCCAGCAGCCTCGGGACTAGCGGGGATACGCAGTATTTT. This sequence encodes CASSLGTSGDTQYF.

V and J are TRBV11-2 and TRBJ1-2; 8 bases agree with TRBD1. The CDR3 spans 14 residues. Trimming cost V 4 bases and J 8 bases; bases outside gene matches: 9. Germline lookup yields CDR1 SGHAT and CDR2 FQNNGV. CDR3 sequence reads: CASSSRLDRAGYTF. The CDR3 DNA follows: TGTGCCAGCAGCTCCCGGTTGGACAGGGCCGGCTACACCTTC. Full variable domain (rest looked up from reference TRBV11-2 and TRBJ1-2): EAGVAQSPRYKIIEKRQSVAFWCNPISGHATLYWYQQILGQGPKLLIQFQNNGVVDDSQLPKDRFSAERLKGVDSTLKIQPAKLEDSAVYLCASSSRLDRAGYTFGSGTRLTVV.

The CDR3 nucleotides are TGCAGCGTCGTCCCTTTTCGGGGGTTATATGGCTACACCTTC. Its translation: CSVVPFRGLYGYTF. This chain joins TRBV29-1 and TRBJ1-2; tentatively, D is TRBD1 (5 bases). V lost 6 bases and J lost 5, with 19 bases in between. The CDR3 is 14 amino acids. Germline V gene sequence: CDR1 SQVTM, CDR2 ANQGSEA.

This rearrangement joins TRBV6-5 to TRBJ1-2, with 7 bases that match TRBD1. Germline CDR1 and CDR2: MNHEY and SVGAGI. CDR3 length: 13 residues. With 5 bases clipped from V and 5 bases from J, the junction kept 5 bases outside the gene matches. The CDR3 nucleotides are TGTGCCAGCAGTGACGGACAGGTTTATGGCTACACCTTC. It translates to CASSDGQVYGYTF.